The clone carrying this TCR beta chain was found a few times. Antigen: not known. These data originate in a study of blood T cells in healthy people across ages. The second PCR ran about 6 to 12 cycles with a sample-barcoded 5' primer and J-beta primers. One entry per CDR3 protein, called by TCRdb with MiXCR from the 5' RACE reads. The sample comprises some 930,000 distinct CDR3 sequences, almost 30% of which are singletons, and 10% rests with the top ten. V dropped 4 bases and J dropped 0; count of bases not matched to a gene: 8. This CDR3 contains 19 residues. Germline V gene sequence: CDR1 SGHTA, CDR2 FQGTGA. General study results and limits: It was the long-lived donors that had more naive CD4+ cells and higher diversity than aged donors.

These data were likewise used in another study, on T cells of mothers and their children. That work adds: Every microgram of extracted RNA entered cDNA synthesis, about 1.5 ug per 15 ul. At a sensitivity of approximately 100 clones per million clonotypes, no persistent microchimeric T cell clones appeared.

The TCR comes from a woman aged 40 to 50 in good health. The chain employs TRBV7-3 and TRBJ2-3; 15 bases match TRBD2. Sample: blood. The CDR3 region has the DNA TGTGCCAGCAGCTCGGGACTAGCGGGGGGAACTACTAGCACAGATACGCAGTATTTT. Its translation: CASSSGLAGGTTSTDTQYF.